A selection of T cell receptor beta chains follows, all from one sample in a study of blood T cell repertoires in COVID-19. Repertoires were generated with immunoSEQ multiplex PCR, while TCRdb's copy carries only in-frame clones and drops some. The table records roughly 200,000 clones, 83% of them present only once. The sample was PBMCs or T cells enriched from blood (not recorded which). These receptor sequences come from a woman aged 50 to 60 who had been exposed to COVID-19. CDR3s include the opening cysteine and the closing phenylalanine or tryptophan. Each record gives: J gene, D gene, V gene, CDR3 DNA, CDR3 protein. A D gene is named only where the DNA matches it firmly.

TRBJ2-7,TRBD2,TRBV6-5,TGTGCCAGCAGTTACGAGGGGACTAGCGGGCGGGAGCAGTACTTC,CASSYEGTSGREQYF
TRBJ2-1,TRBD2,TRBV7-3,TGTGCCAGCAGCTCCCGGGGGGGCCCTAACAATGAGCAGTTCTTC,CASSSRGGPNNEQFF
TRBJ1-5,TRBD1,TRBV6-5,TGTGCCAGCAAGGCGGGACAGGGCAATCAGCCCCAGCATTTT,CASKAGQGNQPQHF
TRBJ1-5,NA,TRBV7-9,TGTGCCAGCAGCTTACAGAATCAGCCCCAGCATTTT,CASSLQNQPQHF
TRBJ1-1,NA,TRBV18,TGTGCCAGCTCACCAACCCCAGAAAACACTGAAGCTTTCTTT,CASSPTPENTEAFF
TRBJ2-2,NA,TRBV6-4,TGTGCCAGCAGTGAACGGTCAGGGGAATACACCGGGGAGCTGTTTTTT,CASSERSGEYTGELFF
TRBJ1-1,NA,TRBV23-1,TGCGCCAGCAGTCGCCCCTCATCGGGGGTACATACTGAAGCTTTCTTT,CASSRPSSGVHTEAFF
TRBJ1-2,TRBD1,TRBV28,TGTGCCAGCAGTTTGGGGACAGGGAGCTATGGCTACACCTTC,CASSLGTGSYGYTF
TRBJ2-3,TRBD2,TRBV5-6,TGTGCCAGCAGCTTGACGACTAGCGGGGGCACAGATACGCAGTATTTT,CASSLTTSGGTDTQYF
TRBJ2-3,NA,TRBV27,TGTGCCAGCAGTTTATCAAGAGGGACTCTCAAAGATACGCAGTATTTT,CASSLSRGTLKDTQYF
TRBJ1-1,NA,TRBV3-1/TRBV3-2,TGTGCCAGCAGCCCCCAGGGAAGAGAGAACACTGAAGCTTTCTTT,CASSPQGRENTEAFF
TRBJ1-6,NA,TRBV6-5,TGTGCCAGCAGACGAATGAGGGCGCGGAATTCACCCCTCCACTTT,CASRRMRARNSPLHF
TRBJ1-6,NA,TRBV19,TGTGCCAGTAGTCTTTCGACAGGTAGGGGGTCACCCCTCCACTTT,CASSLSTGRGSPLHF
TRBJ1-5,NA,TRBV7-2,TGTGCCAGCAGCCGTACTCTGGGCAATCAGCCCCAGCATTTT,CASSRTLGNQPQHF
TRBJ1-5,TRBD1,TRBV6-5,TGTGCCAGCAGCGTAGACAGGGGTAGCAATCAGCCCCAGCATTTT,CASSVDRGSNQPQHF
TRBJ1-1,NA,TRBV29-1,TGCAGCGGAATAGGACAGCCGAACACTGAAGCTTTCTTT,CSGIGQPNTEAFF
TRBJ1-1,TRBD1,TRBV3-1/TRBV3-2,TGTGCCAGCAGCCAGGGTCACAGGGGCGCGGCTTTCTTT,CASSQGHRGAAFF
TRBJ2-2,NA,TRBV10-1,TGCGCCAGCAGCGTGCGAACCCCTGCGGGCACCGGGGAGCTGTTTTTT,CASSVRTPAGTGELFF
TRBJ1-1,NA,TRBV3-1/TRBV3-2,TGTGCCAGCAGCCAAGAGGCCAGGGGCCCGACAAGCACTGAAGCTTTCTTT,CASSQEARGPTSTEAFF
TRBJ1-2,TRBD1,TRBV29-1,TGCAGCGTCTGGACAGGGGATAATGGCTACACCTTC,CSVWTGDNGYTF
TRBJ1-6,TRBD1,TRBV28,TGTGCCAGCAGTTTAACGGGACAGCTCAATTCACCCCTCCACTTT,CASSLTGQLNSPLHF
TRBJ1-2,NA,TRBV7-2,TGTGCCAGCAGCAGCCCCGGGACAAACTATGGCTACACCTTC,CASSSPGTNYGYTF
TRBJ2-2,NA,TRBV9,TGTGCCAGCAGCGTCGACATGCAGCCCGGGGAGCTGTTTTTT,CASSVDMQPGELFF
TRBJ1-2,TRBD1,TRBV7-2,TGTGCCAGCAGCTTAGATTCAGGGGGCGTCTATGGCTACACCTTC,CASSLDSGGVYGYTF
TRBJ1-4,NA,TRBV28,TGTGCCAGCACCTCTCCCCCCCGGGGGGCTGAAAAACTGTTTTTT,CASTSPPRGAEKLFF
TRBJ1-1,NA,TRBV7-9,TGTGCCAGCAGCTCCCCGGGGAAAGTTGAAGCTTTCTTT,CASSSPGKVEAFF
TRBJ2-3,TRBD2,TRBV27,TGTGCCAGCAGCGGACTAGGGGCAAGCACAGATACGCAGTATTTT,CASSGLGASTDTQYF
TRBJ1-1,NA,TRBV5-1,TGCGCCAGCAGCTGGGGCGGGGGCACTGAAGCTTTCTTT,CASSWGGGTEAFF